The 15 T cell receptor beta chains listed next were all sequenced from one sample in a study of cytomegalovirus exposure and HLA in healthy donors. PCR involved 60 Vbeta and 13 Jbeta primers. TCRdb keeps only in-frame clones here, not all; method: immunoSEQ multiplex PCR. The sample yields about 170,000 clones, 80% seen once. Sequenced: PBMCs. The receptors derive from a woman aged 50 to 65 in good health and CMV-seropositive.

The gene calls are TRBV7-3 and TRBJ2-1; 9 nucleotides agree with TRBD2. The ends lost 0 bases at V and 0 bases at J; junction bases unmatched: 12. The CDR3 totals 20 residues. Germline CDR1 is SGHTA and CDR2 is FQGTGA. DNA of the CDR3: TGTGCCAGCAGCTTAACACCCCGCCCTAGCGGGACCGGCTCCTACAATGAGCAGTTCTTC. It yields the protein CASSLTPRPSGTGSYNEQFF.

The chain is built from TRBV5-1 and TRBJ2-7; a weak D match, TRBD2 (6 bases). Germline CDR1 is SGHRS and CDR2 is YFSETQ. The CDR3 has 14 residues. Trimming cost V 0 bases and J 1 base, with 8 bases left between them. CDR3 bases: TGCGCCAGCAGCTTGGAGGCGGGGTCCTACGAGCAGTACTTC. Its translation: CASSLEAGSYEQYF.

V gene TRBV27 combines with J gene TRBJ1-4, with D maybe TRBD1 (5 bases). This CDR3 is built from 16 residues. V lost 6 bases and J lost 5, with 19 bases in between. Germline V gene data show CDR1 as MNHEY and CDR2 as SMNVEV (reference sequence). The CDR3 sequence: CASSSDTGGFNEKLFF. In DNA form, the CDR3 reads TGTGCCAGCAGCTCTGATACGGGGGGTTTCAATGAAAAACTGTTTTTT.

The chain recombines TRBV28 with TRBJ1-3; D is undetermined. In germline, CDR1 is MDHEN, CDR2 SYDVKM. The germline V and J ends were trimmed by 6 bases and 4 bases, with 16 bases remaining between them. The CDR3 extends over 15 amino acids. The CDR3 region has the DNA TGTGCCAGCAGCAACGGGAGGTATTCAGGAAACACCATATATTTT. Protein: CASSNGRYSGNTIYF. Drawing the rest from reference TRBV28 and TRBJ1-3, the complete variable domain is DVKVTQSSRYLVKRTGEKVFLECVQDMDHENMFWYRQDPGLGLRLIYFSYDVKMKEKGDIPEGYSVSREKKERFSLILESASTNQTSMYLCASSNGRYSGNTIYFGEGSWLTVV.

This chain uses TRBV19 with TRBJ2-2; 7 bases line up with TRBD1. CDR1 is LNHDA and CDR2 is SQIVND in the germline V gene (reference sequence). The CDR3 has 15 residues. J gave up 5 bases and V 7 bases, and 10 bases lay outside the gene matches. CDR3 residues: CASTISTGETGELFF. In DNA, the CDR3 is TGTGCCAGTACCATTTCCACAGGGGAAACCGGGGAGCTGTTTTTT.

The gene calls are TRBV30 and TRBJ1-1; 9 nucleotides agree with TRBD1. Germline loops: CDR1 GTSNPN, CDR2 SVGIG (reference sequence). The CDR3 is 14 amino acids. Unmatched junction bases numbered 10, after V lost 4 bases and J lost 7 bases. The CDR3 spells CAWTRDREISEAFF. DNA of the CDR3: TGTGCCTGGACCCGGGACAGGGAGATAAGTGAAGCTTTCTTT.

This chain joins TRBV5-1 and TRBJ2-7, with D hard to call. Trimming stripped 1 base from V and 4 bases from J, with 15 bases between. CDR3 length: 15 residues. Per germline, CDR1 SGHRS and CDR2 YFSETQ. CDR3 nucleotides: TGCGCCAGCAGCTTGTCTGGCGGCCCGGGTTACGAGCAGTACTTC. Its translation: CASSLSGGPGYEQYF. Full variable domain (rest looked up from reference TRBV5-1 and TRBJ2-7): KAGVTQTPRYLIKTRGQQVTLSCSPISGHRSVSWYQQTPGQGLQFLFEYFSETQRNKGNFPGRFSGRQFSNSRSEMNVSTLELGDSALYLCASSLSGGPGYEQYFGPGTRLTVT.

The chain joins TRBV7-8 to TRBJ1-3; possibly TRBD1 for D (5 bases). CDR1 is SGHVS, CDR2 FQNEAQ, per germline. Trimming cost V 5 bases and J 4 bases, with 15 bases left between them. There are 15 residues in the CDR3. CDR3 sequence (DNA): TGTGCCAGCAGCCCTGGGGGGGTGGTAGGAAACACCATATATTTT. Translated: CASSPGGVVGNTIYF.

V is TRBV7-2 and J is TRBJ1-1; D perhaps matches TRBD1 (5 bases). The CDR3 length is 12 residues. Trimming cost V 4 bases and J 4 bases, with 7 bases left between them. CDR1 and CDR2 (germline): SGHTA, FQGNSA. CDR3 amino acids: CASSSRATEAFF. The CDR3 DNA reads as TGTGCCAGCAGCTCCAGGGCCACTGAAGCTTTCTTT.

This rearrangement joins TRBV28 to TRBJ2-5; TRBD1 aligns across 7 bases. The CDR3 loop spans 14 amino acids. CDR1 and CDR2 from the germline V gene are MDHEN and SYDVKM. V trimming: 5 bases; J trimming: 4 bases; junction bases outside the gene matches: 7. This CDR3 is CASSKTGTRETQYF. In nucleotides, the CDR3 is TGTGCCAGCAGTAAGACAGGGACCAGAGAGACCCAGTACTTC.

The chain is built from TRBV19 and TRBJ2-3; weak D call: TRBD1 (7 bases). CDR3 length: 16 residues. The germline CDR1 and CDR2 sequences are LNHDA and SQIVND (reference sequence). V was trimmed by 3 bases and J by 0 bases, leaving 13 bases between them. The CDR3 sequence is CASSIPRGASTDTQYF. In DNA form, the CDR3 reads TGTGCCAGTAGTATCCCCAGGGGGGCGAGCACAGATACGCAGTATTTT.

The V and J genes are TRBV28 and TRBJ1-5; no firm D call. V dropped 5 bases and J dropped 7 bases, with 9 bases sitting between them. CDR1 and CDR2 from the germline V gene are MDHEN and SYDVKM. This CDR3 spans 12 amino acids. Written as DNA, the CDR3 is TGTGCCAGCAGTCCCCCGGGGCAGCCCCAGCATTTT. Translating it yields CASSPPGQPQHF.

V and J are TRBV2 and TRBJ2-7; D gene unclear. The germline gives CDR1 SNHLY, CDR2 FYNNEI. The V and J ends lost 7 bases and 3 bases respectively, with 10 bases between them. This CDR3 is built from 12 residues. As DNA, the CDR3 is TGTGCCAGCAATGTGGGCAGCTACGAGCAGTACTTC. Its protein is CASNVGSYEQYF.

The CDR3, as DNA: TGCGCCAGCAGCACCGGACAGGGTGCCTACAATGAGCAGTTCTTC. This gives the protein CASSTGQGAYNEQFF. The V call is TRBV5-1, the J call TRBJ2-1; 8 bases fit TRBD1. Germline CDR1 is SGHRS and CDR2 is YFSETQ. The CDR3 loop spans 15 amino acids. V gave up 4 bases and J gave up 2 bases; unmatched junction bases: 5.

In DNA form, the CDR3 reads TGTGCCAGTAGTATAATAGTAAGGACAGGCGTGAACACTGAAGCTTTCTTT. Translation: CASSIIVRTGVNTEAFF. The chain carries TRBV19 and TRBJ1-1, with 7 bases matching TRBD1. The CDR3 runs 17 residues. The V segment lost 2 bases and the J segment 0 bases; nucleotides outside the gene matches: 9. Germline CDR1 LNHDA, CDR2 SQIVND (reference sequence).